The present T cell receptor beta chain was sequenced within a study of technical replicates of blood from several donors. Germline CDR1 reads KGHSH; CDR2 reads LQKENI. The CDR3 is 14 amino acids. V lost 4 bases, J lost 5 bases, and 5 bases stayed unmatched. Sequencing was performed with immunoSEQ multiplex PCR; in TCRdb, only in-frame clones are kept and a portion is missing. Of about 80,000 clones in the sample, around 92% were seen once. The sample was T cells isolated from PBMCs. The chain combines TRBV18 with TRBJ1-2, with 9 bases fitting TRBD1. This TCR derives from a human donor in good health. The CDR3 region has the DNA TGTGCCAGCTCACTACAGGGGGCAGGGTATGGCTACACCTTC. This encodes CASSLQGAGYGYTF.